The T cell receptor beta chain under discussion was sequenced for a study of blood T cell repertoires in COVID-19. The overall study: Acute and convalescent COVID-19 samples came from the United States, Italy and Spain. The analysed material was cDNA or gDNA that came from T cells, B-cell-depleted T cells, or PBMCs.

Original methodology: How many nucleated cells were present was estimated from reference gene primer amplification. This table comes from immunoSEQ multiplex PCR, and its TCRdb copy is limited to in-frame clones, with some not included. V, J and clone size were drawn from that table, and D and trimming were deduced from the DNA. The sample yields 150,000 to 200,000 clones, approximately 95% seen once. This clone occurred once. In germline, CDR1 is SGDLS, CDR2 YYNGEE. Trimming at V came to 0 bases and at J to 0 bases, leaving 9 bases not matched to a gene. CDR3 length equals 19 residues. Those enrolled in Seattle joined during active infection and were followed longitudinally afterward.

The sequenced sample consisted of peripheral blood. The chain has TRBV9 and TRBJ2-1, with 10 bases fitting TRBD1. The sequence was obtained from a woman aged 55-69 years with COVID-19, enrolled during active disease. The CDR3 reads CASSVAGGTGASSYNEQFF. The CDR3 nucleotides read TGTGCCAGCAGCGTAGCGGGTGGGACAGGGGCCAGCTCCTACAATGAGCAGTTCTTC.